This T cell receptor (beta chain) was sequenced during a study of OX40 agonist ivuxolimab in advanced cancers. The overall study: Treatment received earlier with anti-PD-1, anti-PD-L1 or anti-CTLA-4 agents was allowed, and over 35% had some.

Using immunoSEQ multiplex PCR, the repertoire was profiled, and TCRdb retains in-frame clones only, with some absent. This sample has around 35,000 clones, with around four fifths found just once. Study conclusions and caveats: Averaged across samples, CD8+ T cells carried more expanded clones than CD4+ did.

Between the trimmed V and J ends, which lost 6 bases and 3 bases, there was a span of 11 bases. The CDR3 extends over 13 amino acids. CDR1 is MNHEY and CDR2 is SVGAGI in the germline V gene. Patients who had autoimmune disease history or got systemic immunosuppression were left out. Concerning this clone itself: Its antigen is unknown.

The source was CD4+ or CD8+ T cells sorted from blood, collected in a trial of the OX40 agonist ivuxolimab. The clonotype was recovered from an adult with an advanced solid tumor such as melanoma, head and neck, liver or kidney cancer. This sequence joins TRBV6-5 and TRBJ1-2; no reliable D call. The CDR3 DNA is TGTGCCAGCAGCCTCCCCAGCGACTATGGCTACACCTTC. Translated: CASSLPSDYGYTF.